This TCR beta chain was profiled in a study of blood T cells in healthy people across ages (dated by TCRdb to about 2015). Concerning the study at large: In model experiments, template switching captured roughly one uniquely barcoded TCR beta cDNA molecule for every two T cells. The study measured age-related changes in TCR beta repertoire diversity using deep sequencing normalized with unique cDNA molecular identifiers. The donors were split into four age groups: young (average around 15 years), middle-aged (over 35), aged (around 67) and long-lived (roughly 77). To avoid experimental bias, donors of different ages were spread randomly across the sequencing lanes. Using the same blood draw, the study looked at two additional independent replicas of 1 million unique cDNA reads for two donors, one aged 18 to 30 and the other aged 80 or older.

From V the trimming removes 0 bases and from J it removes 2 bases, while the gene matches leave 7 bases of the junction unaccounted for. Including cysteine and phenylalanine, the CDR3 has 17 amino acids. Of all the DNA, just the CDR3 is kept, 51 bases in frame from base 1. The germline V gene encodes CDR1 SGHRS and CDR2 YFSETQ. To note about this clonotype: The clone's antigen remains unknown. No per-base quality is available; no much larger clone lies one base away.

General findings and caveats noted by the study authors: The long-lived group showed more naive CD4+ T cells, fewer expanded clones and increased TCR diversity than the aged group, suggesting age selection. Because profiling used bulk unsorted PBMCs, naive and antigen-experienced compartments could not be compared conclusively. Estimates of total diversity based on one million sequenced T cells were regarded as lower bounds and as underestimates. A strong correlation was found between observed TCR beta diversity and the percentage of naive T cells measured by flow cytometry. The CMV infection status of donors was not known, potentially confounding age-related changes in expanded clonotypes. As age increased, observed TCR beta diversity per million T cells dropped in a roughly linear way, and a significant reduction was already evident by age 40.

The donors were 40 or so Caucasian individuals from Russia, aged roughly 6 to 100 years, who were systemically healthy. Each donor gave around 9.5 milliliters of peripheral blood, collected into EDTA-treated Vacutainer tubes. PBMCs were isolated by Ficoll-Paque density-gradient centrifugation, with at least 7 million obtained per sample. Total RNA was extracted from PBMCs with Trizol reagent, with at least 6 micrograms obtained per sample. Naive CD45RAhigh/CD27high T cell percentages were measured by flow cytometry on a PBMC aliquot from every donor. Receptors were amplified or captured by 5' RACE. The sequencing machine was an Illumina HiSeq 2500. A second PCR of about 7 to 12 cycles was run with a J-beta primer mix and a sample-barcoded 5' primer. Each TCR beta cDNA molecule received a unique molecular identifier from a template-switch 5' adaptor carrying 12 random nucleotides. Each sample yielded at least 3 million CDR3-containing paired-end reads. All of the RNA was converted into first-strand cDNA using the Mint cDNA synthesis kit, with a TRBC-specific oligonucleotide serving as the primer. All cDNA was treated with uracil-DNA glycosylase and then went through a first 18-cycle PCR with the universal primers M1SS and BC2_uni_R. Per the original workflow: Each sample was normalized by randomly selecting 1 million high-quality reads, each carrying a distinct molecular identifier. Instead of being binned into consensus sequences, reads that shared molecular identifiers were thrown out. MiTCR, run with a Q25 quality threshold and the strictest error-elimination algorithm, handled CDR3 identification, clonotype clustering and error correction. Lower-bound total TCR beta diversity was estimated with a nonparametric unseen species model using Euler transformation. Using fastp trimming at Q25 and MiXCR clonotype assembly, TCRdb reanalyzed the public sequencing data and kept in-frame beta chains. CDR3 protein sequences are deduplicated, and each keeps its most common genes and DNA. The V and J calls follow TCRdb's processing rather than the paper's. The sample records hundreds of thousands of distinct CDR3 sequences, roughly 64% of which are singletons. The biggest ten clones account for over 20% of the sample.

Sequenced input: blood. This clonotype was obtained from a man aged 25-45 years in good health. The chain employs TRBV5-1 and TRBJ2-3, and TRBD2 matches 9 of the central bases. The sequenced DNA is TGCGCCAGCAGCTTGGGGGTAGCGGGGGATCTCACAGATACGCAGTATTTT. It is translated as CASSLGVAGDLTDTQYF.